This T cell receptor (beta chain) was profiled in a study of tumor and adjacent non-tumor tissue in lung cancer. Turning to the study itself: Patients comprised about a dozen adenocarcinoma, 2 squamous cell carcinoma and 1 small cell lung cancer. Samples averaged about 4.17 million productive TCRbeta reads each.

V lost 0 bases, J lost 5 bases, and 6 bases stayed unmatched. The germline gives CDR1 MGHRA, CDR2 YSYEKL. The CDR3 contains 17 residues. No cell sorting was done before RNA was extracted from the tissue. Between August and November 2014, newly diagnosed, chemotherapy-naive lung cancer patients underwent thoracic surgery in China. TCRbeta libraries were built with three rounds of nested PCR, modified from ARM-PCR. TCRdb processed the multiplex PCR reads anew with MiXCR; each CDR3 protein has one entry. The sample yields about 110,000 distinct CDR3 sequences, nearly 85% seen once. This receptor was taken from a man aged 65 to 79 with non-small cell lung cancer. The material sequenced was lung tumor tissue. This chain connects TRBV4-1 to TRBJ2-3, with 12 bases identical to TRBD1. The CDR3 bases are TGCGCCAGCAGCCAAGATCGGGACAGGGGGCGACAAGATACGCAGTATTTT. Residues: CASSQDRDRGRQDTQYF.